Listed below are T cell receptor beta chains from one sample, sequenced in a study of T cell responses to AZD1222 COVID-19 vaccine. Here immunoSEQ multiplex PCR was the method, and the copy in TCRdb shows in-frame clones only, minus some. Of 55,000 to 80,000 clones listed, roughly nine tenths are singletons. Here the sequenced sample was peripheral blood, taken 28 days after the second AZD1222 dose. These receptors came from an adult who received the AZD1222 COVID-19 vaccine. Both conserved end residues are part of each CDR3. The order of the fields is D gene, V gene, J gene, CDR3 protein. The D gene is left open where the match is weak.

TRBD1	TRBV6-6	TRBJ1-1	CAGGTEDMTEAFF
TRBD1	TRBV7-2	TRBJ1-2	CASSLTGGNGYTF
NA	TRBV5-1	TRBJ1-4	CASSHRPGSNEKLFF
NA	TRBV19	TRBJ1-6	CASSPARVSPLHF
NA	TRBV4-2	TRBJ1-4	CASSLEGGRDEKLFF
TRBD2	TRBV7-2	TRBJ2-1	CASSLDGGGSWYEQFF
NA	TRBV7-9	TRBJ1-4	CASSLTNPQGKLFF
NA	TRBV9	TRBJ1-4	CASTSGITTNEKLFF
NA	TRBV4-3	TRBJ1-5	CASSQGTDQPQHF
NA	TRBV18	TRBJ1-3	CASSPRSGAISIYF
NA	TRBV7-7	TRBJ2-1	CASSSNFVRTGSEQFF
NA	TRBV11-2	TRBJ2-2	CASSPGGVALYIGELFF
NA	TRBV5-6	TRBJ1-2	CASSDEKTGTNYGYTF
NA	TRBV24-1	TRBJ2-5	CATSDWGRETQYF
NA	TRBV6-5	TRBJ1-2	CASSPLEGLYGYTF
NA	TRBV6-2/TRBV6-3	TRBJ1-5	CASSYLGNQPQHF
TRBD2	TRBV7-2	TRBJ2-7	CASSPRLAGAYEQYF
NA	TRBV4-2	TRBJ1-2	CASSQEGTTVARGYTF
TRBD2	TRBV15	TRBJ2-1	CATSSVTWAGLAGANEQFF
NA	TRBV5-1	TRBJ2-1	CASSLDLDEQFF
NA	TRBV2	TRBJ1-4	CASSEGATTNEKLFF
TRBD2	TRBV7-8	TRBJ2-1	CASSPRGSGPYNEQFF
NA	TRBV12-5	TRBJ1-5	CASGLGGLQPQHF
TRBD2	TRBV18	TRBJ2-2	CASGPRGDSGNTGELFF
NA	TRBV18	TRBJ1-2	CASSPDREYGYTF
NA	TRBV7-3	TRBJ2-2	CASSLNSAPGELFF
NA	TRBV5-6	TRBJ2-7	CASSPETRYYEQYF
NA	TRBV5-4	TRBJ2-7	CASSRDIYEQYF
NA	TRBV7-3	TRBJ1-1	CASSRSGRNTEAFF
TRBD2	TRBV10-3	TRBJ2-1	CAISESAASGANEQFF
TRBD1	TRBV5-1	TRBJ2-7	CASSLWTGVDEQYF
TRBD1	TRBV30	TRBJ1-1	CAWGTGVAFF
TRBD2	TRBV14	TRBJ2-7	CASSQGGSSYEQYF